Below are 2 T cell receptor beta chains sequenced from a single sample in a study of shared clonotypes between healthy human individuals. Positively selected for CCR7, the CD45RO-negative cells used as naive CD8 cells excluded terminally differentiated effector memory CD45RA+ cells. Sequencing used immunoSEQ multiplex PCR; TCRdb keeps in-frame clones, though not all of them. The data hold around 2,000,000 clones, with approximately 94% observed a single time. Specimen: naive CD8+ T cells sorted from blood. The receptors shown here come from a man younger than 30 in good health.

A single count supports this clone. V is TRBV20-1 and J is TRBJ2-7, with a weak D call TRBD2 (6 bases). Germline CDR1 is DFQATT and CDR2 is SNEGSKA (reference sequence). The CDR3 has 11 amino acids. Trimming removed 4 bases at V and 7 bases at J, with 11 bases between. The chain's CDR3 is CSANEGGEQYF. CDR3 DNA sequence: TGCAGTGCTAACGAGGGAGGTGAGCAGTACTTC.

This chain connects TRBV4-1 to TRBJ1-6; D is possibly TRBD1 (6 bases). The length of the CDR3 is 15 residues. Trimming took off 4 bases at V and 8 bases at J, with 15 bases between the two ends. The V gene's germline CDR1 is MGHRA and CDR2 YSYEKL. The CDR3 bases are TGCGCCAGCAGCCCCCCCGGGGGCCCTTATTCACCCCTCCACTTT. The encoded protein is CASSPPGGPYSPLHF.